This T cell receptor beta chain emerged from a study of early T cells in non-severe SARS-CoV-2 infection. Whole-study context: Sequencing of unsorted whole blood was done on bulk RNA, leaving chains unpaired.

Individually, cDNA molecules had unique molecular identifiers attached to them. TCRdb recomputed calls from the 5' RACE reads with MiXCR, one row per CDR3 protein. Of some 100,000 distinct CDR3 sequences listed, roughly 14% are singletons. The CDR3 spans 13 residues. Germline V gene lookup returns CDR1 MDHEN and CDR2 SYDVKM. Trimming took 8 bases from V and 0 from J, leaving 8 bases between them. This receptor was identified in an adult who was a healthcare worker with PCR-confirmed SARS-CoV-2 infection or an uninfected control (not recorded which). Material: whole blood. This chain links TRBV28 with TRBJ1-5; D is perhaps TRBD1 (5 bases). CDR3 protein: CASQTVSNQPQHF. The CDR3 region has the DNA TGTGCCAGCCAGACAGTTAGCAATCAGCCCCAGCATTTT.